Presented here are 29 T cell receptor beta chains from one specimen sequenced in a study of cytomegalovirus exposure and HLA in healthy donors. This PCR relied on a set of 60 Vbeta primers and 13 Jbeta primers. The data were produced by immunoSEQ multiplex PCR, yet TCRdb's version contains in-frame clones alone and is incomplete. The table includes 100,000 to 150,000 clones, over 70% detected once. Sequenced: PBMCs. These receptors came from a woman aged 50 to 60 in good health and CMV-seronegative.

This chain links TRBV5-8 with TRBJ2-7; maybe TRBD2 (5 bases). The CDR3 consists of 12 residues. Germline lookup yields CDR1 SGHTS and CDR2 YDEGEE. V was cut by 6 bases and J by 9 bases, with 16 bases left in between. The CDR3 loop reads CASTIDRDGQYF. The CDR3 coding sequence is TGTGCCAGCACCATCGACCGGGATGGGCAGTACTTC. The full variable domain, rest sourced from reference TRBV5-8 and TRBJ2-7, is EAGVTQSPTHLIKTRGQQATLRCSPISGHTSVYWYQQALGLGLQFLLWYDEGEERNRGNFPPRFSGRQFPNYSSELNVNALELEDSALYLCASTIDRDGQYFGPGTRLTVT.

This chain links TRBV10-3 with TRBJ2-7, with 7 bases fitting TRBD1. The CDR3 runs 14 residues. CDR1 ENHRY and CDR2 SYGVKD come from the germline V gene. Losses at the gene ends were 4 bases for V and 5 bases for J; bases not matched to a gene: 8. CDR3 in amino acids: CAISGETGAHEQYF. Written as DNA, the CDR3 is TGTGCCATCAGTGGGGAAACAGGGGCCCACGAGCAGTACTTC.

This clone was seen a handful of times. The rearrangement links TRBV15 to TRBJ2-7; 7 bases line up with TRBD2. V was clipped by 2 bases and J by 2 bases; unmatched bases: 6. The CDR3 consists of 15 residues. Germline V gene lookup returns CDR1 LNHNV and CDR2 YYDKDF (reference sequence). The CDR3 region has the DNA TGTGCCACCAGCAGACTTAGCGGGTTTACCTACGAGCAGTACTTC. Amino acid sequence: CATSRLSGFTYEQYF.

This chain joins TRBV15 and TRBJ2-5, with D hard to call. The germline V and J ends were trimmed by 0 bases and 1 base, with 9 bases remaining between them. Per germline, CDR1 LNHNV and CDR2 YYDKDF (reference sequence). CDR3 length: 15 amino acids. The CDR3 bases are TGTGCCACCAGCAGAGATGGTGCGGTCCAAGAGACCCAGTACTTC. Translation: CATSRDGAVQETQYF.

This clone was seen once. The gene calls are TRBV30 and TRBJ2-1, with TRBD2 matching over 8 bases. The CDR3 is 14 residues long. Losses at the gene ends were 1 base for V and 2 bases for J; bases not matched to a gene: 1. Germline values: CDR1 GTSNPN, CDR2 SVGIG (reference sequence). The CDR3 bases are TGTGCCTGGAGTGATAGCGGGACCTACAATGAGCAGTTCTTC. Encoded protein: CAWSDSGTYNEQFF. Full variable domain (rest looked up from reference TRBV30 and TRBJ2-1): SQTIHQWPATLVQPVGSPLSLECTVEGTSNPNLYWYRQAAGRGLQLLFYSVGIGQISSEVPQNLSASRPQDRQFILSSKKLLLSDSGFYLCAWSDSGTYNEQFFGPGTRLTVL.

This chain links TRBV30 with TRBJ2-2; 8 positions match TRBD2. V was pared by 4 bases and J by 6 bases, with 4 bases of the junction left unmatched. Germline V gene data show CDR1 as GTSNPN and CDR2 as SVGIG (reference sequence). This CDR3 has 13 amino acids. CDR3: CAWTRTSPGELFF. The CDR3 bases are TGTGCCTGGACGAGGACTAGCCCCGGGGAGCTGTTTTTT. Based on the CDR3 plus reference TRBV30 and TRBJ2-2, the full variable domain is SQTIHQWPATLVQPVGSPLSLECTVEGTSNPNLYWYRQAAGRGLQLLFYSVGIGQISSEVPQNLSASRPQDRQFILSSKKLLLSDSGFYLCAWTRTSPGELFFGEGSRLTVL.

In its sample, this clone was seen once. This chain connects TRBV13 to TRBJ1-1; no clear D. The CDR3 spans 12 residues. V gave up 2 bases and J gave up 8 bases, with 9 bases separating them. Germline V gene data show CDR1 as PRHDT and CDR2 as FYEKMQ (reference sequence). This CDR3 reads CASSLTPLEAFF. Here the CDR3 DNA reads TGTGCCAGCAGCTTAACACCTTTAGAAGCTTTCTTT.

The V call is TRBV7-8, the J call TRBJ1-1; D uncertain. The V and J ends lost 7 bases and 1 base respectively, with 22 bases between them. Germline CDR1 reads SGHVS; CDR2 reads FQNEAQ. The CDR3 length is 17 residues. The CDR3 is CASIGGSPTVRNTEAFF. CDR3 bases: TGTGCCAGCATTGGAGGGTCTCCAACAGTCCGGAACACTGAAGCTTTCTTT. Combining the CDR3 with reference TRBV7-8 and TRBJ1-1 gives the whole variable domain GAGVSQSPRYKVAKRGQDVALRCDPISGHVSLFWYQQALGQGPEFLTYFQNEAQLDKSGLPSDRFFAERPEGSVSTLKIQRTQQEDSAVYLCASIGGSPTVRNTEAFFGQGTRLTVV.

This clone was recorded once. The chain uses TRBV19 and TRBJ2-1; D is undetermined. CDR1 is LNHDA and CDR2 is SQIVND in the germline V gene (reference sequence). V gave up 3 bases and J gave up 2 bases, with 14 bases separating them. The CDR3 is 16 amino acids. CDR3 region: CASSIRSQRTYNEQFF. The DNA for the CDR3 is TGTGCCAGTAGTATTAGAAGCCAACGAACCTACAATGAGCAGTTCTTC.

The chain joins TRBV4-2 to TRBJ2-5; possible D gene TRBD1, 5 bases. The J call may be in error: the DNA end matches TRBJ2-7 better. The CDR3 contains 14 residues. CDR1 and CDR2 from the germline V gene are LGHNA and YNFKEQ. Here the CDR3 DNA reads TGTGCCAGCAGCCAAGGGGGCGATGCCTACGAGCAGTACTTC. Amino acids: CASSQGGDAYEQYF.

V and J are TRBV5-4 and TRBJ2-2; D may be TRBD2 (5 bases). From germline, CDR1 is SGHNT and CDR2 YYREEE (reference sequence). The CDR3 contains 12 residues. Trimming stripped 5 bases from V and 8 bases from J, with 10 bases between. This CDR3 reads CASREVPGELFF. CDR3 DNA: TGTGCCAGCAGGGAGGTGCCGGGGGAGCTGTTTTTT.

The rearrangement joins TRBV15 to TRBJ2-2; D may be TRBD2 (7 bases). The ends were cut back, 9 bases at V and 4 bases at J, with 15 bases in the middle. CDR3 length equals 14 residues. CDR1 and CDR2 (germline): LNHNV, YYDKDF (reference sequence). CDR3 DNA sequence: TGTGCCACTTCGGGGGGCGGATCCACCGGGGAGCTGTTTTTT. Translated, it gives CATSGGGSTGELFF.

The chain recombines TRBV11-3 with TRBJ2-1; 13 positions agree with TRBD2. The CDR3 spans 15 residues. The germline V gene has CDR1 SGHNT and CDR2 YENEEA. J lost 10 bases, V lost 5 bases, and 8 bases had no gene match. The CDR3 reads CASSPRLAGGLEQFF. Written as DNA, the CDR3 is TGTGCCAGCAGCCCTCGACTAGCGGGAGGACTAGAGCAGTTCTTC.

This clone was recorded only once. The V gene is TRBV11-3, the J gene TRBJ2-1, with 9 bases matching TRBD2. V trimming: 5 bases; J trimming: 8 bases; junction bases outside the gene matches: 16. The germline gives CDR1 SGHNT, CDR2 YENEEA. The CDR3 is 17 residues long. CDR3 loop: CASSPHLVAGVSYEQFF. The CDR3 nucleotides are TGTGCCAGCAGCCCCCACTTAGTAGCGGGAGTTTCCTATGAGCAGTTCTTC.

V usage is TRBV6-1 and J usage is TRBJ2-7; 9 bases align to TRBD2. CDR1 is MNHNS and CDR2 is SASEGT in the germline V gene. After removal of 10 bases from V and 9 bases from J, the junction contained 13 bases not matched to a gene. The CDR3 totals 13 residues. This chain's CDR3 is CAISEIAGDTQYF. The CDR3 coding sequence is TGTGCCATCAGCGAGATAGCGGGAGATACGCAGTACTTC.

The sample holds one count of this clone. The V call is TRBV19, the J call TRBJ2-7; TRBD1 aligns across 7 bases. The CDR3 has 14 amino acids. Germline lookup yields CDR1 LNHDA and CDR2 SQIVND (reference sequence). The ends lost 5 bases at V and 0 bases at J; junction bases unmatched: 4. CDR3 amino acids: CASSPWDSSYEQYF. CDR3 coding DNA: TGTGCCAGTAGTCCGTGGGACAGCTCCTACGAGCAGTACTTC.

This clone was recorded a few times. The chain is built from TRBV29-1 and TRBJ1-2, with D unclear. Germline V CDR1 and CDR2: SQVTM, ANQGSEA. The CDR3 consists of 11 residues. The V gene lost 2 bases and the J gene lost 3 bases, with 4 bases spanning the gap. The CDR3 reads CSVERDYGYTF. The CDR3 DNA follows: TGCAGCGTTGAAAGAGACTATGGCTACACCTTC.

Turning to this clone: At the DNA level, this CDR3 is encoded by other sequences in the same sample as well. V is TRBV7-3 and J is TRBJ2-2; TRBD2 matches at 11 bases. There are 16 residues in the CDR3. V lost 2 bases, J lost 5 bases, and 4 bases stayed unmatched. Looked up from germline, CDR1 is SGHTA and CDR2 is FQGTGA. Written as DNA, the CDR3 is TGTGCCAGCAGCTTAGGGCTAGCGGGAGGTACCGGGGAGCTGTTTTTT. This codes for CASSLGLAGGTGELFF.

The rearrangement uses TRBV27 and TRBJ2-7; 7 bases are shared with TRBD1. With V trimmed by 3 bases and J by 4 bases, 6 bases remained unmatched. The CDR3 is 14 residues long. The V gene's germline CDR1 is MNHEY and CDR2 SMNVEV (reference sequence). The CDR3 region is CASSLYDRAYEQYF. The CDR3 DNA sequence: TGTGCCAGCAGTTTGTATGACAGGGCATACGAGCAGTACTTC.

This chain links TRBV28 with TRBJ1-4; 8 nucleotides line up with TRBD1. Germline CDR1 and CDR2: MDHEN and SYDVKM. Unmatched junction bases numbered 7, after V lost 5 bases and J lost 8 bases. CDR3 length equals 14 residues. This chain's CDR3 is CASSVQGAREKLFF. The CDR3 coding sequence is TGTGCCAGCAGTGTTCAGGGGGCCCGAGAAAAACTGTTTTTT.

The chain joins TRBV7-9 to TRBJ1-1, with 7 bases identical to TRBD1. The V segment lost 5 bases and the J segment 4 bases; nucleotides outside the gene matches: 4. CDR3 size: 13 residues. Germline CDR1 reads SEHNR; CDR2 reads FQNEAQ (reference sequence). CDR3 coding DNA: TGTGCCAGCAGCGACAGGGCGGGCACTGAAGCTTTCTTT. It encodes CASSDRAGTEAFF.

This clone was counted between two and nine times. The gene calls are TRBV18 and TRBJ2-2; possible D gene TRBD2, 5 bases. CDR3 size: 13 residues. Trimming shortened V by 1 base and J by 7 bases, and 7 bases separated the two germline ends. Germline V gives CDR1 KGHSH, CDR2 LQKENI. CDR3 loop: CASSPRADGELFF. CDR3 nucleotide sequence: TGTGCCAGCTCACCACGAGCGGACGGGGAGCTGTTTTTT.

The V and J genes are TRBV28 and TRBJ2-1, with D uncertain. This CDR3 comprises 11 residues. With 3 bases removed from V and 9 bases from J, the gap between germline ends came to 6 bases. The V gene's germline CDR1 is MDHEN and CDR2 SYDVKM. CDR3 amino acids: CASSFELEQFF. CDR3 nucleotides: TGTGCCAGCAGTTTCGAGCTTGAGCAGTTCTTC.

The chain carries TRBV21-1 and TRBJ1-3; TRBD1, the table's D call, lacks a check against the DNA. TRBV21-1 is annotated as a pseudogene. The CDR3 is 16 residues long. CDR3 amino acids: CASSKEWADSGNTIYF. The CDR3 DNA is TGTGCCAGCAGCAAAGAGTGGGCAGACTCTGGAAACACCATATATTTT.

This clone was observed a few times. This chain links TRBV25-1 with TRBJ2-1; 7 bases match TRBD2. V dropped 2 bases and J dropped 8; count of bases not matched to a gene: 6. The CDR3 runs 14 residues. Per the germline V gene, CDR1 is MGHDK and CDR2 is SYGVNS. CDR3 region: CASSETAAGDEQFF. CDR3 sequence (DNA): TGTGCCAGCAGTGAAACAGCGGCGGGGGATGAGCAGTTCTTC.

The rearrangement links TRBV30 to TRBJ1-1, with 7 bases fitting TRBD1. This CDR3 spans 14 amino acids. The V segment lost 3 bases and the J segment 1 base; nucleotides outside the gene matches: 5. Germline values: CDR1 GTSNPN, CDR2 SVGIG (reference sequence). The chain's CDR3 is CAWRTGTANTEAFF. The CDR3 DNA reads TGTGCCTGGAGGACCGGGACAGCGAACACTGAAGCTTTCTTT.

A few counts support this clone. At one end the junction does not follow the germline gene, possibly because of a read error. This rearrangement joins TRBV4-1 to TRBJ2-3; TRBD2 matches at 7 bases. Germline V gives CDR1 MGHRA, CDR2 YSYEKL. The CDR3 extends over 16 amino acids. The CDR3 is CASSQDMGEGRDTQYF. The CDR3 bases are TGTGCCAGCAGCCAAGATATGGGGGAGGGCCGGGATACGCAGTATTTT.

The genes are TRBV7-8 and TRBJ1-1; 11 bases align to TRBD1. Germline trimming cut 4 bases from V and 6 bases from J; bases unmatched to any gene: 10. From germline, CDR1 is SGHVS and CDR2 FQNEAQ. The CDR3 spans 16 residues. The CDR3 sequence is CASSSLKGQGAAEAFF. The CDR3 DNA is TGTGCCAGCAGCTCGCTGAAAGGACAGGGGGCAGCTGAAGCTTTCTTT.

The V gene is TRBV6-1, the J gene TRBJ2-5; no definite D call. TRBJ2-7 explains the end of the DNA better; the J call may be wrong. CDR1 and CDR2 from the germline V gene are MNHNS and SASEGT. This CDR3 is built from 10 residues. DNA for the CDR3: TGTGCCAGCAGTTTTTACGAGCAGTACTTC. Amino acid sequence: CASSFYEQYF.